Listed here is a single T cell receptor (beta chain). No antigen is known for it. TCRdb passed the 5' RACE reads through MiXCR, listing each CDR3 protein once. The sample records 220,000 or so distinct CDR3 sequences, roughly a tenth being singletons. The data were obtained in a study of CD8 T cells in ankylosing spondylitis. Points from the study as a whole: In peripheral blood, disease-linked CD8+ clones occurred at relatively low frequencies. Significant enrichment of disease-linked clones was reportedly seen in matched ankylosing spondylitis synovial fluid.

There are 13 residues in the CDR3. The V gene lost 4 bases and the J gene lost 4 bases, with 13 bases spanning the gap. Looked up from germline, CDR1 is GTSNPN and CDR2 is SVGIG (reference sequence). The specimen sequenced was blood, either unsorted or a sorted T cell fraction (not recorded which). The chain recombines TRBV30 with TRBJ2-5, with D hard to call. The receptor comes from a male donor with ankylosing spondylitis or in good health (not recorded which). The CDR3 region is CAWKGSRGETQYF. The CDR3 DNA follows: TGTGCCTGGAAGGGCTCCCGAGGAGAGACCCAGTACTTC.